This passage covers 18 T cell receptor beta chains from one sample sequenced in a study of cytomegalovirus exposure and HLA in healthy donors (TCRdb year 2017). Library preparation used the immunoSEQ multiplex PCR assay. For the multiplex PCR, a mixture combining 60 forward primers for TCR Vbeta segments and 13 reverse primers for TCR Jbeta segments was used. TCRdb carries this immuneACCESS record with in-frame sequences only. Its versions omit some clonotypes, under half of them owing to an unresolved V gene in the studies checked, with the rest unexplained. Here the sample has approximately 170,000 clones; around 75% occur a single time. The top ten constitute 3% to 4% of the sample. Input material: PBMCs. These receptor sequences come from a woman aged 25 to 39 in good health and CMV-seropositive.

The V gene is TRBV28, the J gene TRBJ1-6; a possible D gene is TRBD1 (6 bases). Trimming took off 3 bases at V and 5 bases at J, with 20 bases between the two ends. This CDR3 has 18 amino acids. Germline V gene data show CDR1 as MDHEN and CDR2 as SYDVKM. Written as DNA, the CDR3 is TGTGCCAGCAGTTTTGGTCTGCGGAGAGGGGGACATAATTCACCCCTCCACTTT. This gives the protein CASSFGLRRGGHNSPLHF.

J is TRBJ1-5 and V is TRBV7-9; D might be TRBD1 (6 bases). Germline-derived CDR1 and CDR2 are SEHNR and FQNEAQ (reference sequence). The CDR3 runs 16 residues. V dropped 4 bases and J dropped 2 bases, with 15 bases sitting between them. DNA for the CDR3: TGTGCCAGCAGCTCGTGGGGACAACCTGGCAATCAGCCCCAGCATTTT. Translation: CASSSWGQPGNQPQHF. Using reference TRBV7-9 and TRBJ1-5 for the parts outside the CDR3, the full variable domain is DTGVSQNPRHKITKRGQNVTFRCDPISEHNRLYWYRQTLGQGPEFLTYFQNEAQLEKSRLLSDRFSAERPKGSFSTLEIQRTEQGDSAMYLCASSSWGQPGNQPQHFGDGTRLSIL.

The V gene is TRBV5-6, the J gene TRBJ2-1; perhaps TRBD2 as D (6 bases). Germline V gene sequence: CDR1 SGHDT, CDR2 YYEEEE. Trimming removed 3 bases from V and 3 bases from J, with 10 bases in between. The CDR3 totals 14 residues. CDR3 nucleotide sequence: TGTGCCAGCAGCTCCTCCGGGGGCTACAATGAGCAGTTCTTC. This encodes CASSSSGGYNEQFF.

The CDR3 DNA reads TGTGCCAGCAGCCCCGTAGGGGGTATTGGGAACACCGGGGAGCTGTTTTTT. Translation gives CASSPVGGIGNTGELFF. The chain combines TRBV14 with TRBJ2-2; tentative D call: TRBD1 (6 bases). Trimming took off 4 bases at V and 1 base at J, with 16 bases between the two ends. The CDR3 has 17 residues. Per germline, CDR1 SGHDN and CDR2 FVKESK. Full variable domain (remainder filled in from reference TRBV14 and TRBJ2-2): EAGVTQFPSHSVIEKGQTVTLRCDPISGHDNLYWYRRVMGKEIKFLLHFVKESKQDESGMPNNRFLAERTGGTYSTLKVQPAELEDSGVYFCASSPVGGIGNTGELFFGEGSRLTVL.

The chain recombines TRBV6-1 with TRBJ2-1, with D possibly being TRBD2 (7 bases). This CDR3 spans 14 amino acids. The germline V and J ends were trimmed by 6 bases and 4 bases, with 13 bases remaining between them. CDR1 MNHNS and CDR2 SASEGT come from the germline V gene. CDR3 region: CASSQGGEYNEQFF. The CDR3 DNA reads as TGTGCCAGCAGCCAAGGGGGGGAGTACAATGAGCAGTTCTTC.

A remark on this clone: The junction departs from germline at one end; a sequencing error may be responsible. The rearrangement uses TRBV7-7 and TRBJ2-3; 7 nucleotides align to TRBD2. This CDR3 is built from 15 residues. CDR1 and CDR2 (germline): SSHAT, FNYEAQ (reference sequence). In nucleotides, the CDR3 is TGTGCTAGCAGCTTCGGGAGGCAGGGCACAGATACGCAGTATTTT. Translated: CASSFGRQGTDTQYF. Looking up the rest from reference TRBV7-7 and TRBJ2-3 gives the full variable domain: GAGVSQSPRYKVTKRGQDVTLRCDPISSHATLYWYQQALGQGPEFLTYFNYEAQPDKSGLPSDRFSAERPEGSISTLTIQRTEQRDSAMYRCASSFGRQGTDTQYFGPGTRLTVL.

The chain employs TRBV29-1 and TRBJ2-6, with D unclear. Per the germline V gene, CDR1 is SQVTM and CDR2 is ANQGSEA. This CDR3 is built from 14 residues. Trimming left V 0 bases short and J 3 bases short, with 6 bases between. The CDR3 DNA is TGCAGCGTTGAAGAGGAGTATGGGGCCAACGTCCTGACTTTC. Translating it yields CSVEEEYGANVLTF.

The chain uses TRBV18 and TRBJ1-1; 9 bases line up with TRBD1. V lost 4 bases and J lost 4; bases outside the gene matches: 4. Germline values: CDR1 KGHSH, CDR2 LQKENI. This CDR3 spans 14 amino acids. The CDR3 is CASSLGQGTTEAFF. In DNA, the CDR3 is TGTGCCAGCTCACTAGGACAGGGGACCACTGAAGCTTTCTTT.

V is TRBV28 and J is TRBJ2-7, with D tentatively TRBD2 (5 bases). Between the trimmed V and J ends, which lost 6 bases and 0 bases, there was a span of 15 bases. The CDR3 runs 15 residues. Germline assignment: CDR1 MDHEN and CDR2 SYDVKM. The CDR3 is CASSPGLISSYEQYF. The CDR3 nucleotides read TGTGCCAGCAGCCCAGGACTGATCAGCTCCTACGAGCAGTACTTC. The whole variable domain, remainder taken from reference TRBV28 and TRBJ2-7, is DVKVTQSSRYLVKRTGEKVFLECVQDMDHENMFWYRQDPGLGLRLIYFSYDVKMKEKGDIPEGYSVSREKKERFSLILESASTNQTSMYLCASSPGLISSYEQYFGPGTRLTVT.

The chain uses TRBV25-1 and TRBJ2-1; TRBD2 matches at 8 bases. The junction had 5 bases not matched to a gene; V was cut back by 1 base and J by 3 bases. This CDR3 is 16 amino acids long. The germline CDR1 and CDR2 sequences are MGHDK and SYGVNS. DNA of the CDR3: TGTGCCAGCAGTGAATCGCCAGCGGGAGTCTACAATGAGCAGTTCTTC. It yields the protein CASSESPAGVYNEQFF.

The rearrangement uses TRBV7-9 and TRBJ2-1; tentative D call: TRBD2 (5 bases). Germline CDR1 is SEHNR and CDR2 is FQNEAQ (reference sequence). V was clipped by 4 bases and J by 8 bases, with 9 bases between them. CDR3 length: 12 residues. CDR3 coding DNA: TGTGCCAGCAGCTGGACTGAGGATGAGCAGTTCTTC. Translated: CASSWTEDEQFF.

This sequence joins TRBV2 and TRBJ2-7; the D is unclear. V lost 2 bases and J 3 bases, leaving 5 bases between the germline ends. The germline V gene has CDR1 SNHLY and CDR2 FYNNEI. The CDR3 contains 12 residues. The CDR3 here is CASSEINYEQYF. The CDR3 DNA reads as TGTGCCAGCAGTGAAATAAACTACGAGCAGTACTTC. Combining the CDR3 with reference TRBV2 and TRBJ2-7 gives the whole variable domain EPEVTQTPSHQVTQMGQEVILRCVPISNHLYFYWYRQILGQKVEFLVSFYNNEISEKSEIFDDQFSVERPDGSNFTLKIRSTKLEDSAMYFCASSEINYEQYFGPGTRLTVT.

This rearrangement joins TRBV19 to TRBJ2-1; the match to TRBD2 covers 8 bases. Germline V CDR1 and CDR2: LNHDA, SQIVND (reference sequence). The CDR3 sequence is 16 residues long. V gave up 10 bases and J gave up 8 bases; unmatched junction bases: 19. The CDR3 sequence is CATSLAVHKKGYEQFF. The CDR3 DNA reads as TGTGCCACCTCACTAGCGGTCCATAAAAAGGGCTATGAGCAGTTCTTC.

This chain links TRBV5-1 with TRBJ1-1; D call uncertain. Trimming stripped 1 base from V and 1 base from J, with 11 bases between. The germline CDR1 and CDR2 sequences are SGHRS and YFSETQ. This CDR3 contains 15 residues. The CDR3 DNA sequence: TGCGCCAGCAGCTTGTACCGGGGAAGGAACACTGAAGCTTTCTTT. Translated, it gives CASSLYRGRNTEAFF.

This chain links TRBV5-4 with TRBJ1-6; D is unclear. Germline V gene data show CDR1 as SGHNT and CDR2 as YYREEE (reference sequence). The CDR3 covers 15 residues. Trimming stripped 0 bases from V and 0 bases from J, with 4 bases between. The CDR3 nucleotides are TGTGCCAGCAGCTTGGGGAGCTCCTATAATTCACCCCTCCACTTT. Translating gives CASSLGSSYNSPLHF.

This chain connects TRBV29-1 to TRBJ1-2; a possible D gene is TRBD1 (5 bases). The CDR3 loop spans 14 amino acids. Trimming shortened V by 6 bases and J by 5 bases, and 19 bases separated the two germline ends. The germline V gene has CDR1 SQVTM and CDR2 ANQGSEA. As DNA, the CDR3 is TGCAGCGTCGCACAGGACACGTTGGGGTATGGCTACACCTTC. Protein product: CSVAQDTLGYGYTF. The whole variable domain, filled in from reference TRBV29-1 and TRBJ1-2, reads SAVISQKPSRDICQRGTSLTIQCQVDSQVTMMFWYRQQPGQSLTLIATANQGSEATYESGFVIDKFPISRPNLTFSTLTVSNMSPEDSSIYLCSVAQDTLGYGYTFGSGTRLTVV.

The chain recombines TRBV2 with TRBJ1-1; D call uncertain. This CDR3 contains 10 residues. The V and J ends lost 7 bases and 7 bases respectively, with 7 bases between them. The germline gives CDR1 SNHLY, CDR2 FYNNEI. The CDR3 sequence: CASIDIEAFF. CDR3 sequence (DNA): TGTGCCAGCATTGACATTGAAGCTTTCTTT.

This chain joins TRBV29-1 and TRBJ2-5; 7 bases agree with TRBD1. The length of the CDR3 is 13 residues. V dropped 4 bases and J dropped 7; count of bases not matched to a gene: 9. Germline CDR1 reads SQVTM; CDR2 reads ANQGSEA. The CDR3 reads CSVAPQGDGTQYF. Written as DNA, the CDR3 is TGCAGCGTTGCCCCTCAGGGGGACGGGACCCAGTACTTC.